The text below deals with one T cell receptor (beta chain). Measured with immunoSEQ multiplex PCR; TCRdb has only the in-frame clones, and not every one. Counted here are more than 75,000 clones, 94% occurring once; the ten biggest clones make up roughly 0.26%. The data stem from a study of technical replicates of blood from several donors. The germline CDR1 and CDR2 sequences are MDHEN and SYDVKM. The germline V and J ends were trimmed by 10 bases and 5 bases, with 17 bases remaining between them. CDR3 length: 13 amino acids. The sequence was obtained from a human donor in good health. What was sequenced was T cells isolated from PBMCs. This sequence joins TRBV28 and TRBJ1-1, with D possibly TRBD1 on 5 matching bases. In nucleotides, the CDR3 is TGTGCCATCGGAAGGAGGGGTGGAACTGAAGCTTTCTTT. Residues: CAIGRRGGTEAFF.